This is a list of T cell receptor beta chains from one sample in a study of T cells in Graves' hyperthyroidism and ophthalmopathy. MiXCR, run by TCRdb on the multiplex PCR reads, gives a single entry per CDR3 protein. The sample has some 360,000 distinct CDR3 sequences, 11% to 15% seen once. The sample was blood. Receptors originate from a woman aged 60-75 years with Graves' hyperthyroidism. Each CDR3 is given with its conserved first and last residue. Fields, in order: clone size, V gene, D gene, J gene, CDR3 protein, CDR3 DNA. D genes are given only for firm matches. Size is omitted from some rows. Given values are once, few, many or a class for expanded clones.

>few|TRBV7-9|NA|TRBJ2-1
CASSLAYRGGSYNEQFF
TGTGCCAGCAGCTTAGCTTACAGGGGGGGTTCCTACAATGAGCAGTTCTTC
>NA|TRBV14|TRBD1|TRBJ2-7
CASSRTGYNEQYF
TGTGCCAGCAGCAGGACAGGGTATAACGAGCAGTACTTC
>once|TRBV20-1|NA|TRBJ1-1
CSASKGLNTEAFF
TGCAGTGCTAGTAAGGGCCTGAACACTGAAGCTTTCTTT
>many|TRBV28|TRBD1|TRBJ1-1
CASSPQGQGAPQTFF
TGTGCCAGCAGTCCCCAAGGACAGGGGGCCCCGCAAACTTTCTTT
>NA|TRBV4-1|NA|TRBJ1-1
CASSQVTGRGLTEAFF
TGCGCCAGCAGCCAAGTGACAGGTAGAGGACTCACTGAAGCTTTCTTT
>many|TRBV6-1|TRBD2|TRBJ2-2
CASSRTSGSSWVTGELFF
TGTGCCAGCAGTCGGACTAGCGGGAGTAGTTGGGTAACCGGGGAGCTGTTTTTT
>many|TRBV2|TRBD1|TRBJ2-7
CASRHGQGSEYYEQYF
TGTGCCAGCAGACACGGACAGGGTTCCGAATACTACGAGCAGTACTTC
>NA|TRBV30|NA|TRBJ1-2
CAWRRTGRFGYTF
TGTGCCTGGAGGCGTACAGGTCGTTTTGGCTACACCTTC
>many|TRBV2|TRBD1|TRBJ1-1
CASSYRGLVNTEAFF
TGTGCCAGCAGTTACAGGGGGCTCGTGAACACTGAAGCTTTCTTT
>many|TRBV11-1|TRBD1|TRBJ1-1
CASSWGTVNTEAFF
TGTGCCAGCAGCTGGGGGACAGTAAACACTGAAGCTTTCTTT
>many|TRBV6-6|NA|TRBJ2-3
CASSYSSRLIQDTQYF
TGTGCCAGCAGTTACTCATCGCGTTTAATCCAAGATACGCAGTATTTT
>NA|TRBV27|TRBD1|TRBJ1-2
CASSPGTGLGYGYTF
TGTGCCAGCAGTCCCGGGACAGGTTTGGGGTATGGCTACACCTTC
>many|TRBV28|NA|TRBJ2-1
CASSLSDGRMGNEQFF
TGTGCCAGCAGTTTAAGTGATGGGAGAATGGGAAATGAGCAGTTCTTC
>many|TRBV3-1|NA|TRBJ1-5
CASSQAGYQPQHF
TGTGCCAGCAGCCAAGCGGGGTATCAGCCCCAGCATTTT
>many|TRBV29-1|NA|TRBJ2-7
CSAQGSPYEQYF
TGCAGCGCTCAGGGGAGCCCCTACGAGCAGTACTTC
>NA|TRBV15|NA|TRBJ2-7
CATSSNRPDYEQYF
TGTGCCACCAGCAGCAACCGCCCAGACTACGAGCAGTACTTC
>many|TRBV3-1|TRBD2|TRBJ2-1
CASSLSGSTDEQFF
TGTGCCAGCAGCCTGAGCGGGAGTACCGATGAGCAGTTCTTC
>NA|TRBV5-8|TRBD2|TRBJ2-7
CASIQGTSGNRAYEQYF
TGTGCCAGCATCCAGGGGACTAGCGGGAACAGAGCCTACGAGCAGTACTTC
>NA|TRBV28|NA|TRBJ2-3
CASRVSGRTDTQYF
TGTGCCAGCAGGGTTAGCGGACGCACAGATACGCAGTATTTT
>many|TRBV20-1|TRBD2|TRBJ2-1
CSVLAGPLGEQFF
TGCAGTGTCCTAGCGGGACCCTTGGGTGAGCAGTTCTTC
>NA|TRBV27|TRBD2|TRBJ2-4
CASHKRGVGTKNIQYF
TGTGCCAGTCATAAGCGGGGGGTCGGTACCAAAAACATTCAGTACTTC
>NA|TRBV20-1|NA|TRBJ2-3
CSARETDTQYF
TGCAGTGCTAGGGAGACAGATACGCAGTATTTT
>few|TRBV25-1|TRBD2|TRBJ2-7
CASSGRTSGKGEQYF
TGTGCCAGCAGTGGAAGGACTAGCGGGAAGGGAGAGCAGTACTTC
>many|TRBV5-1|TRBD1|TRBJ1-1
CASSSGQTSTEAFF
TGCGCCAGCAGCTCGGGACAGACTAGCACTGAAGCTTTCTTT
>many|TRBV4-1|TRBD1|TRBJ1-5
CASSLHRDSNQPQHF
TGCGCCAGCAGCCTCCACCGGGACAGTAATCAGCCCCAGCATTTT
>NA|TRBV20-1|NA|TRBJ1-6
CSASHLDGNSPLHF
TGCAGTGCTTCACATTTAGACGGGAATTCACCCCTCCACTTT
>many|TRBV3-1|NA|TRBJ2-5
CASSAGPSQETQYF
TGTGCCAGCAGCGCAGGACCCTCTCAAGAGACCCAGTACTTC
>many|TRBV30|NA|TRBJ2-1
CAWSRQTQAHNEQFF
TGTGCCTGGAGTCGACAGACCCAAGCCCACAATGAGCAGTTCTTC
>many|TRBV5-1|NA|TRBJ1-1
CASSLAVGAGTEAFF
TGCGCCAGCAGCTTGGCCGTCGGGGCGGGTACTGAAGCTTTCTTT
>NA|TRBV29-1|NA|TRBJ2-7
CSALGGGPQSYEQYF
TGCAGCGCCCTCGGGGGTGGACCGCAATCCTACGAGCAGTACTTC
>many|TRBV20-1|NA|TRBJ2-3
CSALKRDTQYF
TGCAGTGCTTTAAAACGGGATACGCAGTATTTT
>few|TRBV3-1|TRBD2|TRBJ2-2
CASSQGLAGHTGELFF
TGTGCCAGCAGCCAAGGACTAGCGGGACACACCGGGGAGCTGTTTTTT
>many|TRBV12-3/TRBV12-4|TRBD2|TRBJ2-1
CASSLGTGLAGVEQFF
TGTGCCAGCAGTTTAGGGACGGGACTAGCGGGAGTTGAGCAGTTCTTC
>many|TRBV2|NA|TRBJ2-1
CASGRNGDNEQFF
TGTGCCAGCGGTCGGAACGGTGACAATGAGCAGTTCTTC
>many|TRBV10-3|NA|TRBJ2-3
CAISDRGESDTDTQYF
TGTGCCATCAGTGACAGGGGAGAGAGTGACACAGATACGCAGTATTTT